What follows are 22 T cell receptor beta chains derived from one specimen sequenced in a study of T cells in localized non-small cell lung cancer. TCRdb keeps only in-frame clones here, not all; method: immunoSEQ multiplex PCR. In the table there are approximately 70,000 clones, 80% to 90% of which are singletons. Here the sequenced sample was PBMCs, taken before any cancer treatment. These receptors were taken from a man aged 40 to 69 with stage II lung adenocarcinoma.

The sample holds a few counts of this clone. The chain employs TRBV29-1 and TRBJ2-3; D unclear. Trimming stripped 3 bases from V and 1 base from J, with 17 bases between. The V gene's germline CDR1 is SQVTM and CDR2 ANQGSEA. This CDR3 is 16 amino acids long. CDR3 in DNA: TGCAGCGTTGATGTACTTATACGGTCTCGCACAGATACGCAGTATTTT. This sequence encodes CSVDVLIRSRTDTQYF.

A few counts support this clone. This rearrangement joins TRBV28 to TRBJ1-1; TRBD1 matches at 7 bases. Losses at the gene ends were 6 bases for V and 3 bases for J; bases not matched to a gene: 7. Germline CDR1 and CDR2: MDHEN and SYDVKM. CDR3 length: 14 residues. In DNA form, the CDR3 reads TGTGCCAGCAGCCTGACAGGGAGTTACACTGAAGCTTTCTTT. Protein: CASSLTGSYTEAFF.

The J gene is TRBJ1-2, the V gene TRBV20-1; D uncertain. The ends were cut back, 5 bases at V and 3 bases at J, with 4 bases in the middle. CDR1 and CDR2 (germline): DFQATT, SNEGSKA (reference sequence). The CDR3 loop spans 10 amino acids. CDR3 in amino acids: CSAAYYGYTF. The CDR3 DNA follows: TGCAGTGCTGCCTACTATGGCTACACCTTC.

The CDR3 spells CASSLRGSVTEAFF. In DNA form, the CDR3 reads TGTGCCAGCAGCTTAAGAGGGTCGGTCACTGAAGCTTTCTTT. The J gene is TRBJ1-1, the V gene TRBV7-2; no clear D. There are 14 residues in the CDR3. Germline CDR1 SGHTA, CDR2 FQGNSA. The V end was cut by 2 bases, the J end by 4 bases, with 11 bases between.

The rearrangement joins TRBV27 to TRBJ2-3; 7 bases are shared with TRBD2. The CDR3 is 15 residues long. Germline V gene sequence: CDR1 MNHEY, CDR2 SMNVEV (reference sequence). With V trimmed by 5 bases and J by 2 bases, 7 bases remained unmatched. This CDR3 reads CASSKSGTTTDTQYF. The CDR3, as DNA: TGTGCCAGCAGTAAATCCGGGACTACCACAGATACGCAGTATTTT.

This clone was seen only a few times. The DNA of the CDR3 is TGTGCCAGCAGCGCGGACAGGGGGATCACAGATACGCAGTATTTT. Its translation: CASSADRGITDTQYF. The chain joins TRBV7-9 to TRBJ2-3; 10 nucleotides line up with TRBD1. The V gene end was trimmed by 5 bases and the J gene end by 2 bases; junction bases not matched to a gene: 4. From germline, CDR1 is SEHNR and CDR2 FQNEAQ (reference sequence). The CDR3 covers 15 residues.

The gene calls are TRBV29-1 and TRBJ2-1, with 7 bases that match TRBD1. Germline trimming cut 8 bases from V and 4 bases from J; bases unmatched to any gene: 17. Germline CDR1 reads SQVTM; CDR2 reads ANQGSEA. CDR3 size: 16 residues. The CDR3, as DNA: TGCAGCTCCGAGGGACCGTCAAGGGGACAGTACAATGAGCAGTTCTTC. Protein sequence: CSSEGPSRGQYNEQFF.

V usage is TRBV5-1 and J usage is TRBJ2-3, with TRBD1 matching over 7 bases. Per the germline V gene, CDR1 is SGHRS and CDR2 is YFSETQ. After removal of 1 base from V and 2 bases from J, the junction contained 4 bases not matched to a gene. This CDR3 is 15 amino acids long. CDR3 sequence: CASSLTGANTDTQYF. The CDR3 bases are TGCGCCAGCAGCTTGACAGGGGCCAACACAGATACGCAGTATTTT.

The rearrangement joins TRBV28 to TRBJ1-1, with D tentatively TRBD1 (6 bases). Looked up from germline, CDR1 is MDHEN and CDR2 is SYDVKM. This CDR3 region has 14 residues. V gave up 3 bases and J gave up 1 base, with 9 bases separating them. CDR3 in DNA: TGTGCCAGCAGTTTCGCCAGGGGGAACACTGAAGCTTTCTTT. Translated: CASSFARGNTEAFF.

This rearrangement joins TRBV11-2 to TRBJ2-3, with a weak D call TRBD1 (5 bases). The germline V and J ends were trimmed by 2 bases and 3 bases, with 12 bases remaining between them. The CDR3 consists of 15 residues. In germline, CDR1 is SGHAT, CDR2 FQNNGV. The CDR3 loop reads CASSLQGRATDTQYF. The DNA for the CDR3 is TGTGCCAGCAGCTTACAGGGTAGGGCAACAGATACGCAGTATTTT.

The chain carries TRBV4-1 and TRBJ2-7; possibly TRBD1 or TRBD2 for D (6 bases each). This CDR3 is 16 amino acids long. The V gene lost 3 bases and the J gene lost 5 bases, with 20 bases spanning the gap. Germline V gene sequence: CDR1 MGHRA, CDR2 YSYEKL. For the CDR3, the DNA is TGCGCCAGCAGCCAGATAGGGGGGACTCATCCCAACGAGCAGTACTTC. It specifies CASSQIGGTHPNEQYF.

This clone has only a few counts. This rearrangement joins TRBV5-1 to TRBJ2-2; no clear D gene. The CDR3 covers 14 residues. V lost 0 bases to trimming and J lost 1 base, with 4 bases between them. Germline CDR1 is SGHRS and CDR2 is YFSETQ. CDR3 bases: TGCGCCAGCAGCTTGGTGAGGAACACCGGGGAGCTGTTTTTT. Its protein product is CASSLVRNTGELFF.

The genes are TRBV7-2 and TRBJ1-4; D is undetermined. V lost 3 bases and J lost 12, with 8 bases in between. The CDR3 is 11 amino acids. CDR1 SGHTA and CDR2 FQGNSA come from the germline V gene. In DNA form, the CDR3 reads TGTGCCAGCAGCTTCCTCGGCGAACTGTTTTTT. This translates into CASSFLGELFF.

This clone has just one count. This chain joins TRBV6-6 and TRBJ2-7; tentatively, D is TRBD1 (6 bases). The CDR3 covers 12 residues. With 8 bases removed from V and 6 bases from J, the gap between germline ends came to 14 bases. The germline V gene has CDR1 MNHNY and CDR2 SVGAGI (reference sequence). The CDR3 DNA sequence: TGTGCCAGCGAACAGGGCGGTGGCGAGCAGTACTTC. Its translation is CASEQGGGEQYF.

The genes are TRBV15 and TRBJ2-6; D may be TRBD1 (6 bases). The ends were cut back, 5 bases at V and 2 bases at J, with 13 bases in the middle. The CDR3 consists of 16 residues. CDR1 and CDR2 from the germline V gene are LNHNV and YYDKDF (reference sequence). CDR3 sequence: CATSPRGGAGANVLTF. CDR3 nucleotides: TGTGCCACCAGCCCTCGAGGGGGAGCTGGGGCCAACGTCCTGACTTTC.

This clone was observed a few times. The CDR3 sequence is CASSPIPLGTYAEAFF. In nucleotides, the CDR3 is TGTGCCAGCTCACCTATTCCGCTTGGGACGTACGCTGAAGCTTTCTTT. The chain uses TRBV18 and TRBJ1-1, with a possible D match to TRBD1 (5 bases). Germline loops: CDR1 KGHSH, CDR2 LQKENI. The CDR3 is 16 amino acids. V was clipped by 3 bases and J by 6 bases, with 20 bases between them.

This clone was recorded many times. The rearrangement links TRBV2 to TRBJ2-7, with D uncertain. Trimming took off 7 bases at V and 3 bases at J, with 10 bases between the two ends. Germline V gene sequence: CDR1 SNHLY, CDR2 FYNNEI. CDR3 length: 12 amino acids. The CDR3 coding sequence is TGTGCCAGCATAAGACTCGACTACGAGCAGTACTTC. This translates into CASIRLDYEQYF.

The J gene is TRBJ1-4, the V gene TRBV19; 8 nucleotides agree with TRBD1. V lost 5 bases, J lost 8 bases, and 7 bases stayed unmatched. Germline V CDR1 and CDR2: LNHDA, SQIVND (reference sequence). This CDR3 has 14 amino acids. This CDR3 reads CASSSQGVGEKLFF. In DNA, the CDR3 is TGTGCCAGTAGTTCACAGGGGGTGGGGGAAAAACTGTTTTTT.

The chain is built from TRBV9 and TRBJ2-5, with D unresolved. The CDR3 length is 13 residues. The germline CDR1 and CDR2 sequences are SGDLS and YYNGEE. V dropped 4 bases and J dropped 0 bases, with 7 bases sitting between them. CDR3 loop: CASSPIDQETQYF. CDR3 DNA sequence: TGTGCCAGCAGCCCGATAGACCAAGAGACCCAGTACTTC.

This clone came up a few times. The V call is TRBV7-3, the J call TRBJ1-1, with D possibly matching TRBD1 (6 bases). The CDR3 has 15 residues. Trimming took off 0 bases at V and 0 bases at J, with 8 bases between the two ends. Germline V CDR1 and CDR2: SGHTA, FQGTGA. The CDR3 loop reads CASSLTRDMNTEAFF. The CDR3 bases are TGTGCCAGCAGCTTAACGAGGGACATGAACACTGAAGCTTTCTTT.

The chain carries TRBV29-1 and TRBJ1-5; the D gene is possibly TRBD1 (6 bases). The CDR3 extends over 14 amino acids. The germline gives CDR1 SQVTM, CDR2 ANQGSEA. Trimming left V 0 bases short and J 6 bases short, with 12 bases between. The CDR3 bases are TGCAGCGTTGAAGATCAGGGGCAGGGTCAGCCCCAGCATTTT. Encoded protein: CSVEDQGQGQPQHF.

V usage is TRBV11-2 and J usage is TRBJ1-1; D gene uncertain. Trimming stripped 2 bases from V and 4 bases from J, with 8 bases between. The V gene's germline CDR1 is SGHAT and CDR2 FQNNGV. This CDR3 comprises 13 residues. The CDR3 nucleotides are TGTGCCAGCAGCTTACCCCCCTTCACTGAAGCTTTCTTT. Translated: CASSLPPFTEAFF.